The 16 T cell receptor beta chains below all came from one sample that was sequenced in a study of response to subunit inactivated influenza vaccine. TCRdb itself ran the RT-PCR reads through MiXCR, one entry per CDR3 protein. The sample includes some 850,000 distinct CDR3 sequences, 15% to 20% of them seen just once. The material sequenced was PBMCs from blood, taken about 5 days after vaccination. These receptors all come from a man over 45 who received an inactivated influenza vaccine.

Only a few counts were recorded for this clonotype. This chain connects TRBV15 to TRBJ2-1; no clear D. This CDR3 has 12 amino acids. V shed 5 bases and J shed 6 bases, with 8 bases lying between them. Germline lookup yields CDR1 LNHNV and CDR2 YYDKDF (reference sequence). CDR3 nucleotides: TGTGCCACCAGCCCGCTAGGCAATGAGCAGTTCTTC. It yields the protein CATSPLGNEQFF.

The rearrangement joins TRBV28 to TRBJ1-2, with 7 bases fitting TRBD1. Germline V gene data show CDR1 as MDHEN and CDR2 as SYDVKM. V was clipped by 8 bases and J by 6 bases; unmatched bases: 6. The CDR3 spans 12 residues. CDR3 coding DNA: TGTGCCAGCGAAAACAGGGGCGATGGCTACACCTTC. Its translation: CASENRGDGYTF.

This clonotype was seen a handful of times. The chain is built from TRBV7-9 and TRBJ2-7; 10 bases are a match to TRBD1. Germline trimming cut 4 bases from V and 5 bases from J; bases unmatched to any gene: 8. This CDR3 spans 15 amino acids. CDR1 is SEHNR, CDR2 FQNEAQ, per germline (reference sequence). The CDR3 is CASSSYRDRGDEQYF. For the CDR3, the DNA is TGTGCCAGCAGCTCTTACCGGGACAGGGGCGACGAGCAGTACTTC.

The chain is built from TRBV6-1 and TRBJ1-5; D may be TRBD1 (5 bases). Trimming shortened V by 5 bases and J by 6 bases, and 11 bases separated the two germline ends. There are 13 residues in the CDR3. Germline lookup yields CDR1 MNHNS and CDR2 SASEGT. The CDR3 coding sequence is TGTGCCAGCAGTCGGGCAGGGATTCAGCCCCAGCATTTT. It translates to CASSRAGIQPQHF.

This clonotype was detected many times. The gene calls are TRBV12-3 or TRBV12-4 and TRBJ2-5; no clear D gene. Trimming pared 5 bases from V and 2 bases from J, leaving 21 bases between. The CDR3 contains 17 residues. The CDR3 here is CASSPSKGQAGQETQYF. In DNA form, the CDR3 reads TGTGCCAGCAGTCCCTCCAAAGGGCAGGCTGGGCAAGAGACCCAGTACTTC.

This clonotype came up many times. J is TRBJ1-5 and V is TRBV2; D not certain. The germline V gene encodes CDR1 SNHLY and CDR2 FYNNEI. This CDR3 region has 14 residues. V was pared by 0 bases and J by 4 bases, with 7 bases between. The CDR3 nucleotides read TGTGCCAGCAGTGAAGCCCAGCCTAATCAGCCCCAGCATTTT. It translates to CASSEAQPNQPQHF. Drawing the rest from reference TRBV2 and TRBJ1-5, the complete variable domain is EPEVTQTPSHQVTQMGQEVILRCVPISNHLYFYWYRQILGQKVEFLVSFYNNEISEKSEIFDDQFSVERPDGSNFTLKIRSTKLEDSAMYFCASSEAQPNQPQHFGDGTRLSIL.

The chain uses TRBV12-3 or TRBV12-4 and TRBJ1-1, with a weak D call TRBD1 (5 bases). Trimming removed 6 bases at V and 5 bases at J, with 10 bases between. This CDR3 has 12 amino acids. DNA of the CDR3: TGTGCCAGCAGAGCAGGGAGTACTGAAGCTTTCTTT. Its translation: CASRAGSTEAFF.

This clonotype was counted between two and nine times. V gene TRBV10-3 combines with J gene TRBJ2-7; no clear D. V was shortened by 3 bases and J by 2 bases, with 14 bases between the two germline ends. The germline CDR1 and CDR2 sequences are ENHRY and SYGVKD. This CDR3 has 15 amino acids. Here the CDR3 reads CAISDSGFSTYEQYF. CDR3 bases: TGTGCCATCAGTGACTCAGGTTTTAGTACCTACGAGCAGTACTTC.

Worth noting for this clonotype: One end of the junction varies from germline; a read error may be responsible. This chain joins TRBV7-2 and TRBJ2-5, with D uncertain. This CDR3 is 11 amino acids long. Germline V gene sequence: CDR1 SGHTA, CDR2 FQGNSA. The DNA of the CDR3 is TGTGCCAGCAGCTTACTCGAGACCCAGTGCTTC. Translating it yields CASSLLETQCF.

This clonotype was recorded many times. The chain recombines TRBV28 with TRBJ2-7, with a tentative D call TRBD1 (6 bases). The CDR3 has 12 residues. Germline V gene lookup returns CDR1 MDHEN and CDR2 SYDVKM. V lost 5 bases, J lost 3 bases, and 8 bases lay in between. CDR3 in DNA: TGTGCCAGCAGTCAGGGGCACTACGAGCAGTACTTC. Translated: CASSQGHYEQYF.

This chain joins TRBV27 and TRBJ2-1; D perhaps matches TRBD2 (5 bases). The CDR3 consists of 16 residues. From germline, CDR1 is MNHEY and CDR2 SMNVEV (reference sequence). V was cut by 4 bases and J by 3 bases, with 16 bases left in between. CDR3 loop: CASSSAGGPNYNEQFF. CDR3 nucleotide sequence: TGTGCCAGCAGTTCGGCCGGCGGGCCAAACTACAATGAGCAGTTCTTC.

This chain joins TRBV9 and TRBJ2-7; TRBD2 agrees at 7 bases. The CDR3 is 13 residues long. The V gene end was trimmed by 0 bases and the J gene end by 4 bases; junction bases not matched to a gene: 1. Per the germline V gene, CDR1 is SGDLS and CDR2 is YYNGEE. This chain's CDR3 is CASSVDGRYEQYF. The CDR3 DNA sequence: TGTGCCAGCAGCGTAGACGGGAGGTACGAGCAGTACTTC.

This clonotype was counted between two and nine times. This rearrangement joins TRBV29-1 to TRBJ1-5, with 8 bases that match TRBD1. The CDR3 has 18 amino acids. With V trimmed by 1 base and J by 2 bases, 13 bases remained unmatched. Germline V gene data show CDR1 as SQVTM and CDR2 as ANQGSEA. The DNA of the CDR3 is TGCAGCGTTGAAGCCTTAGAGAAGGACAGGGTCGGCAATCAGCCCCAGCATTTT. Its protein is CSVEALEKDRVGNQPQHF.

The rearrangement joins TRBV20-1 to TRBJ2-1; D remains unclear. CDR3 length: 14 residues. CDR1 is DFQATT and CDR2 is SNEGSKA in the germline V gene (reference sequence). Trimming cost V 3 bases and J 4 bases, with 13 bases left between them. CDR3 amino acids: CSASSYTAYNEQFF. The CDR3 nucleotides are TGCAGTGCTAGTTCGTATACTGCATACAATGAGCAGTTCTTC.

This clonotype was observed a handful of times. One end of the junction fails to match germline, which may point to a read error. The CDR3 coding sequence is TGTGCCAGCAATTTAGCGGGAGGAATCAGATCCGACGATGAGCAGTTCTTC. Encoded protein: CASNLAGGIRSDDEQFF. This chain links TRBV12-3 or TRBV12-4 with TRBJ2-1; 10 positions agree with TRBD2. This CDR3 is built from 17 residues.

This clonotype was counted between two and nine times. The chain joins TRBV3-1 to TRBJ2-5; D remains ambiguous. From germline, CDR1 is LGHDT and CDR2 YNNKEL (reference sequence). The CDR3 covers 10 residues. Trimming pared 8 bases from V and 7 bases from J, leaving 8 bases between. CDR3 bases: TGTGCCAGCCATGGGGTGACCCAGTACTTC. Translated, it gives CASHGVTQYF.